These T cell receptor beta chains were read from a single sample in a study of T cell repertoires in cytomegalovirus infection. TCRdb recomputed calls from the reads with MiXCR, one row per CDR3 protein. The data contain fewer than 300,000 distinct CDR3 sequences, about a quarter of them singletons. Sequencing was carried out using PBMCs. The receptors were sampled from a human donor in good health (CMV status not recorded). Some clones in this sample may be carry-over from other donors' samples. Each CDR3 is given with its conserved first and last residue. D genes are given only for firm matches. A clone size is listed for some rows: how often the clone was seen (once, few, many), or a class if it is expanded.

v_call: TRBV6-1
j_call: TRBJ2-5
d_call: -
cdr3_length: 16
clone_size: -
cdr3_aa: CASAMVMSGSQETQYF
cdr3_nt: TGTGCCAGTGCAATGGTGATGTCGGGATCACAAGAGACCCAGTACTTC

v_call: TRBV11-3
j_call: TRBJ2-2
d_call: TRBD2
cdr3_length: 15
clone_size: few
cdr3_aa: CASSPSGTNTGELFF
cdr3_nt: TGTGCCAGCAGCCCCAGCGGGACGAACACCGGGGAGCTGTTTTTT

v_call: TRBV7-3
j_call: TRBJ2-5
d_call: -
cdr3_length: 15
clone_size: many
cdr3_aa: CASSLTGLGFETQYF
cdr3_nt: TGTGCCAGCAGCTTAACGGGCCTGGGGTTTGAGACCCAGTACTTC

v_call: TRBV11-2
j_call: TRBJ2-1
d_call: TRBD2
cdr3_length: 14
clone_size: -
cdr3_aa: CASRFSGSTHEQFF
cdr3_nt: TGTGCCAGCAGGTTTAGCGGGAGTACCCATGAGCAGTTCTTC

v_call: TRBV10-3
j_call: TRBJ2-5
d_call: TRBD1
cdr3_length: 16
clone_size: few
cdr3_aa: CAISALAGGLRETQYF
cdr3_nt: TGTGCCATCAGTGCCCTGGCAGGGGGCTTACGAGAGACCCAGTACTTC

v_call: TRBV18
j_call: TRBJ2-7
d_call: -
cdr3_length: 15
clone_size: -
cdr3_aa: CASSPPGGSVYEQYF
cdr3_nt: TGTGCCAGCTCACCCCCCGGGGGTAGTGTCTACGAGCAGTACTTC

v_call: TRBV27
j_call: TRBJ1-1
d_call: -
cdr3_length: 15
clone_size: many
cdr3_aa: CASSLGLQGNTEAFF
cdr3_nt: TGTGCCAGCAGTTTGGGGCTACAGGGGAACACTGAAGCTTTCTTT

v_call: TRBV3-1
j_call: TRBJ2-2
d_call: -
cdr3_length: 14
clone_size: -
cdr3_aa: CASRRNFNTGELFF
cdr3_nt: TGTGCCAGCAGACGAAACTTTAACACCGGGGAGCTGTTTTTT

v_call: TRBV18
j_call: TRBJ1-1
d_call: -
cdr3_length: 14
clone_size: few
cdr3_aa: CASSPPSLNTEAFF
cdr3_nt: TGTGCCAGCTCACCGCCCAGCTTGAACACTGAAGCTTTCTTT

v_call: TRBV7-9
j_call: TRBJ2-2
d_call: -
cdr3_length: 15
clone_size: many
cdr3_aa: CASSAQTGAPGELFF
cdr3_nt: TGTGCCAGCAGCGCCCAGACTGGGGCCCCCGGGGAGCTGTTTTTT

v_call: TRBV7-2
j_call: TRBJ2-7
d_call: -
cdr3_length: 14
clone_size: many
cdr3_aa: CASSLDGRAYEQYF
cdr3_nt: TGTGCCAGCAGCTTAGACGGCAGGGCCTACGAGCAGTACTTC

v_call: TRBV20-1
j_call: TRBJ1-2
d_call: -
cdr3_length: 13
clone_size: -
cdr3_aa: CSANPVSNYGYTF
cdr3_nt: TGCAGTGCTAACCCGGTTTCAAACTATGGCTACACCTTC

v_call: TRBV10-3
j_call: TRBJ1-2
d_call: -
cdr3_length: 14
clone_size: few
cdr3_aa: CAISEPGTIGGYTF
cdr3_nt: TGTGCCATCAGTGAACCCGGGACAATCGGTGGCTACACCTTC

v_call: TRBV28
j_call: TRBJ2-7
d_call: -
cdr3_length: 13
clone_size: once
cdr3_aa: CASGSVNSYEQYF
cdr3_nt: TGTGCCAGCGGGTCAGTCAACTCCTACGAGCAGTACTTC

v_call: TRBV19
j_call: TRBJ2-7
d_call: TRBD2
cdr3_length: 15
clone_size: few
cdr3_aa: CASRLAGEASYEQYF
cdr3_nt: TGTGCCAGTAGGCTAGCGGGAGAGGCCTCCTACGAGCAGTACTTC

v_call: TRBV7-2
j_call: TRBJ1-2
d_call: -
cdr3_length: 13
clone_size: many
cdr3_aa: CASSFLVDYGYTF
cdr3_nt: TGTGCCAGCAGCTTCCTAGTCGACTATGGCTACACCTTC

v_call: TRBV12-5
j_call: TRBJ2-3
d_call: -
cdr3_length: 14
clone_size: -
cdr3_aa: CASGLETHTDTQYF
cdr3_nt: TGTGCTAGTGGTTTGGAAACCCACACAGATACGCAGTATTTT

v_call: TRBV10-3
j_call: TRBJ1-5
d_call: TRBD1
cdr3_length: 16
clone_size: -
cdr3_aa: CAISQTGQGSNQPQHF
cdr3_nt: TGTGCCATCAGCCAGACAGGGCAGGGGAGCAATCAGCCCCAGCATTTT

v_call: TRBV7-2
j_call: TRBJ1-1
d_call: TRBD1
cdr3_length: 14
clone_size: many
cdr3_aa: CASSLVRQGGAAFF
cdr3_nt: TGTGCCAGCAGCTTAGTCCGACAGGGAGGGGCAGCTTTCTTT

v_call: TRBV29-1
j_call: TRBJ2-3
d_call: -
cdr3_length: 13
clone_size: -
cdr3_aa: CSVVRWDTDTQYF
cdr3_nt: TGCAGCGTTGTCCGCTGGGACACAGATACGCAGTATTTT

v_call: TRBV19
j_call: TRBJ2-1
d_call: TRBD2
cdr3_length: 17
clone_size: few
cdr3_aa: CASSIVNLAGVSNEQFF
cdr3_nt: TGTGCCAGTAGTATAGTAAACCTAGCGGGAGTGTCCAATGAGCAGTTCTTC

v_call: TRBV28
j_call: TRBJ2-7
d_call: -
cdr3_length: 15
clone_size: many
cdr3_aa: CASNPMGQNRYEQYF
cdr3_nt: TGTGCCAGCAATCCTATGGGGCAGAACCGTTACGAGCAGTACTTC

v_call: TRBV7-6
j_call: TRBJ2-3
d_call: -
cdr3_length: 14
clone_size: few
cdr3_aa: CASSGFDNTDTQYF
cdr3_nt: TGTGCCAGCAGCGGGTTCGACAACACAGATACGCAGTATTTT

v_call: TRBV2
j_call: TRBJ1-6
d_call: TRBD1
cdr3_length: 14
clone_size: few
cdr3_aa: CASSVDRGRSPLHF
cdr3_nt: TGTGCCAGCAGCGTCGACAGGGGGCGGTCACCCCTCCACTTT

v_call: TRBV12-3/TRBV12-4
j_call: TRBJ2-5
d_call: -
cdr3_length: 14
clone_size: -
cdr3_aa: CASSQINRPETQYF
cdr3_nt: TGTGCCAGCAGCCAGATAAACCGCCCAGAGACCCAGTACTTC

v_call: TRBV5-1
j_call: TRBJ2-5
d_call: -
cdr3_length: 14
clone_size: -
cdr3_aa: CASSLEGGGETQYF
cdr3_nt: TGCGCCAGCAGCTTGGAGGGGGGTGGAGAGACCCAGTACTTC

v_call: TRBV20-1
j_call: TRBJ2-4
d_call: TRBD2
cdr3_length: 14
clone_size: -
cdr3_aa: CSARPAGGRNIQYF
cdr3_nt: TGCAGTGCTAGACCAGCGGGCGGGAGGAACATTCAGTACTTC

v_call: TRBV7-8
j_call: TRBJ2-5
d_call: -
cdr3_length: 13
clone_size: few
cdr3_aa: CASSLPSGETQYF
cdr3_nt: TGTGCCAGCAGCTTACCCAGCGGGGAGACCCAGTACTTC

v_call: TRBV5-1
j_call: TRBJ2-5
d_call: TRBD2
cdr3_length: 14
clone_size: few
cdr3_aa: CASSLILAEETQYF
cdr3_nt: TGCGCCAGCAGCTTGATACTAGCGGAAGAGACCCAGTACTTC

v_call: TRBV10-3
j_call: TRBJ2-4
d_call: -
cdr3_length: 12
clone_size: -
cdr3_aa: CAISPYGDIQYF
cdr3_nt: TGTGCCATCAGCCCCTACGGGGACATTCAGTACTTC

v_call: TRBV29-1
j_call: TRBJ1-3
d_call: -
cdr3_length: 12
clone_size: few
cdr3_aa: CSYTGTGNTIYF
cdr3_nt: TGCAGCTATACAGGGACTGGAAACACCATATATTTT

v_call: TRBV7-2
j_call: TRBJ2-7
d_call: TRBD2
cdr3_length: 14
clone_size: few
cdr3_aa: CASSLAILAGEQYF
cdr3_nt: TGTGCCAGCAGCTTAGCGATCCTAGCGGGCGAGCAGTACTTC

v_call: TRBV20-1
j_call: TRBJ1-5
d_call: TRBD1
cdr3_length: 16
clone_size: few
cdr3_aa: CSASPGRGRGTQPQHF
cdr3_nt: TGCAGTGCTAGTCCCGGCAGGGGGCGCGGGACTCAGCCCCAGCATTTT

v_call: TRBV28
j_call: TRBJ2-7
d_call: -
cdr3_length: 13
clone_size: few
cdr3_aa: CASSLWAGTEQYF
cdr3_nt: TGTGCCAGCAGTTTATGGGCGGGAACCGAGCAGTACTTC

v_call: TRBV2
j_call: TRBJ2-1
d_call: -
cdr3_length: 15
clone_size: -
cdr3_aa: CASSSPDYLLDEQFF
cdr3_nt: TGTGCCAGCAGTTCCCCGGACTACCTCTTAGATGAGCAGTTCTTC

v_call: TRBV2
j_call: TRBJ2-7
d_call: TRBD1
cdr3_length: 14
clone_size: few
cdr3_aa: CASRRDSPSYEQYF
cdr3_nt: TGTGCCAGCAGAAGGGACAGCCCCTCCTACGAGCAGTACTTC

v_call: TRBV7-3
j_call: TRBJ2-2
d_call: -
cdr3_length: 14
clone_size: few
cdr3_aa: CASSLIRGTGELFF
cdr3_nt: TGTGCCAGCAGCTTAATCCGAGGAACCGGGGAGCTGTTTTTT

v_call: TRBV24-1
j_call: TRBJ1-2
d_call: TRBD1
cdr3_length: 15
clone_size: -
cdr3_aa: CATSEDGQGDYGYTF
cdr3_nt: TGTGCCACCAGTGAAGATGGACAGGGGGACTATGGCTACACCTTC